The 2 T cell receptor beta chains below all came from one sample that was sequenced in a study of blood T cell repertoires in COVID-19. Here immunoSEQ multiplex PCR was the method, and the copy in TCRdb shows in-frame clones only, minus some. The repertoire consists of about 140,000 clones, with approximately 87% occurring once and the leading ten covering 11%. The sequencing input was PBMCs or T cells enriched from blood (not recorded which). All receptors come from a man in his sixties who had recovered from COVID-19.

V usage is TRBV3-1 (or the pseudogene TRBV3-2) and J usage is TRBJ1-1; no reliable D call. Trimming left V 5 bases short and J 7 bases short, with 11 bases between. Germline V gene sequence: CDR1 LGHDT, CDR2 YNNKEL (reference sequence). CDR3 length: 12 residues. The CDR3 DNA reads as TGTGCCAGCAGCTACGGGAGTGATGAAGCTTTCTTT. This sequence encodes CASSYGSDEAFF.

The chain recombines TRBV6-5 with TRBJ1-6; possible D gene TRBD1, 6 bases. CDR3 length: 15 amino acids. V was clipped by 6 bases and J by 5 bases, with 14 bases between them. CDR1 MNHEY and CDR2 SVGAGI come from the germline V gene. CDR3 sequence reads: CASSLAGGNNSPLHF. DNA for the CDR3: TGTGCCAGCAGCCTAGCTGGGGGCAATAATTCACCCCTCCACTTT.